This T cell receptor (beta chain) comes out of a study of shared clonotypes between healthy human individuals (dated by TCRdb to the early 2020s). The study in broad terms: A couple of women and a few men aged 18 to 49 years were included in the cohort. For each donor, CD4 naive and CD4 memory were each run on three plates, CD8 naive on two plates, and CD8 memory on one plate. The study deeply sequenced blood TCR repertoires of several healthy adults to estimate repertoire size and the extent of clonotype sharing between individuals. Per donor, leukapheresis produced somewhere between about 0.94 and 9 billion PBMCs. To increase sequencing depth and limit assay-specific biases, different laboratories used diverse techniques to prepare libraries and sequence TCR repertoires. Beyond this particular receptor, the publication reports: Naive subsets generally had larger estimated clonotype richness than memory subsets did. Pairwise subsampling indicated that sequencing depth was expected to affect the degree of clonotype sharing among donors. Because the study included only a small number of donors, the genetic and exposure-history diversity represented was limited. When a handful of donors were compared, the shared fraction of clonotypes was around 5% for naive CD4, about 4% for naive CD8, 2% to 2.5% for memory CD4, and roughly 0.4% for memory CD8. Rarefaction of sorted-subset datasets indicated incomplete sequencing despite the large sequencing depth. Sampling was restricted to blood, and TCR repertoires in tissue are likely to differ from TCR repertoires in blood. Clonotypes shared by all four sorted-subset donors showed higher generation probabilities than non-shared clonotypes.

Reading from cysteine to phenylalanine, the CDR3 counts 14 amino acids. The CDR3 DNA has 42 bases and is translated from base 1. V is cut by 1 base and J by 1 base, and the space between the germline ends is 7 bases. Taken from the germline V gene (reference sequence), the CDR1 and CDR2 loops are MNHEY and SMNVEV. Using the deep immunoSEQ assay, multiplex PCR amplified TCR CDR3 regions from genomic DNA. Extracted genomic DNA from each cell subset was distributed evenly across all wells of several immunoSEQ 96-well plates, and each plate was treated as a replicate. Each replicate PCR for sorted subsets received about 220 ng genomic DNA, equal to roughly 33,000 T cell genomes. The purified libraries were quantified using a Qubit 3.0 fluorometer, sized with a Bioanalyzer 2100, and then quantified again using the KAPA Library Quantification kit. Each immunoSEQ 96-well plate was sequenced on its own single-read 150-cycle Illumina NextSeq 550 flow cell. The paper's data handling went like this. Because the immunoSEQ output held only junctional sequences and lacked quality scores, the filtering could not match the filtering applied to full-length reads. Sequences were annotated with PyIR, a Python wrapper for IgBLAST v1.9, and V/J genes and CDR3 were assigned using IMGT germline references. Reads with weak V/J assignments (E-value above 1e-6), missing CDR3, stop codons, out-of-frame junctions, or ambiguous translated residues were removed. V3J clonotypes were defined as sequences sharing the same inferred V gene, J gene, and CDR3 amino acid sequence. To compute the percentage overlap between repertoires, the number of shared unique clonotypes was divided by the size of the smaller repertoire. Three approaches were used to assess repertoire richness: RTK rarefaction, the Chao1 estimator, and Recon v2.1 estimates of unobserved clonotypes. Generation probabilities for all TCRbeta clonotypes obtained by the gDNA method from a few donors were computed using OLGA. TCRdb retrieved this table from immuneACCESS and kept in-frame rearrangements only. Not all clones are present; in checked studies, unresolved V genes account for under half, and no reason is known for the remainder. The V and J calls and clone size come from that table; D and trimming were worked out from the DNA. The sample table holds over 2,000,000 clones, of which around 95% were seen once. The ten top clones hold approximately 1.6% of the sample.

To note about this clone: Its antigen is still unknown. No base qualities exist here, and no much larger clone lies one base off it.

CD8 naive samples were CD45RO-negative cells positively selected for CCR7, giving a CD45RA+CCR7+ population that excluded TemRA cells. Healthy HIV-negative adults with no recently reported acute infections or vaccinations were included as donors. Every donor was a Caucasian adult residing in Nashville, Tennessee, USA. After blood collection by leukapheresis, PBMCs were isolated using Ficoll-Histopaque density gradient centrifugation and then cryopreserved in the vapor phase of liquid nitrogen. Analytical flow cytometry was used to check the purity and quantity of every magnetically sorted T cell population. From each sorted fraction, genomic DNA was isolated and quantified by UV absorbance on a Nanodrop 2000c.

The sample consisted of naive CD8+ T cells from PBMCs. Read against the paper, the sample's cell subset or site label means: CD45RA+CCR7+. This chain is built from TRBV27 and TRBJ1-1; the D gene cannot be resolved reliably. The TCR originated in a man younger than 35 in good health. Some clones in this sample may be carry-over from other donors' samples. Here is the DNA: TGTGCCAGCAGTTTATTTTCCGGGAACACTGAAGCTTTCTTT. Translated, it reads CASSLFSGNTEAFF.